One and the same sample provided the 32 T cell receptor beta chains below, sequenced in a study of blood T cell repertoires in COVID-19. Sequencing was performed with immunoSEQ multiplex PCR; in TCRdb, only in-frame clones are kept and a portion is missing. In the table there are 400,000 to 550,000 clones, around 89% of which are singletons. The material sequenced was peripheral blood. Source of these receptors: a woman in her twenties or thirties with acute or convalescent COVID-19.

The gene calls are TRBV10-2 and TRBJ1-4; possible D gene TRBD1, 6 bases. CDR3 length: 12 residues. Germline-derived CDR1 and CDR2 are WSHSY and SAAADI. V was shortened by 8 bases and J by 6 bases, with 10 bases between the two germline ends. CDR3 DNA: TGCGCCAGCCAGGGGCCGGATGAAAAACTGTTTTTT. Amino acids: CASQGPDEKLFF.

This chain joins TRBV10-2 and TRBJ1-2, with D unclear. The V and J ends lost 0 bases and 4 bases respectively, with 12 bases between them. Germline assignment: CDR1 WSHSY and CDR2 SAAADI. The CDR3 sequence is 15 residues long. The CDR3 reads CASSESPPAAYGYTF. CDR3 DNA: TGCGCCAGCAGTGAGTCGCCCCCGGCGGCCTATGGCTACACCTTC.

The gene calls are TRBV10-2 and TRBJ1-6; 9 bases are a match to TRBD1. V was clipped by 6 bases and J by 5 bases; unmatched bases: 5. Germline CDR1 reads WSHSY; CDR2 reads SAAADI. This CDR3 has 15 residues. The CDR3 DNA reads as TGCGCCAGCAGGGGACAGGGTGACAATAATTCACCCCTCCACTTT. As protein: CASRGQGDNNSPLHF.

The chain couples TRBV18 to TRBJ1-4; D perhaps matches TRBD1 (5 bases). Looked up from germline, CDR1 is KGHSH and CDR2 is LQKENI. With 5 bases removed from V and 0 bases from J, the gap between germline ends came to 7 bases. This CDR3 region has 14 residues. The CDR3 sequence: CASSMTATNEKLFF. The CDR3 nucleotides are TGTGCCAGCTCAATGACAGCAACTAATGAAAAACTGTTTTTT.

The chain carries TRBV7-2 and TRBJ2-3, with 10 bases that match TRBD1. This CDR3 comprises 15 residues. V gave up 1 base and J gave up 4 bases; unmatched junction bases: 2. Germline V lookup: CDR1 SGHTA, CDR2 FQGNSA. The CDR3 nucleotides read TGTGCCAGCAGCTTAGGGGACAGGGGCCCAGATACGCAGTATTTT. Protein product: CASSLGDRGPDTQYF.

This clone was counted a single time. The chain employs TRBV5-1 and TRBJ2-3; 9 bases fit TRBD2. V gave up 3 bases and J gave up 6 bases; unmatched junction bases: 2. This CDR3 region has 13 residues. CDR1 is SGHRS, CDR2 YFSETQ, per germline. The chain's CDR3 is CASSWGTSDTQYF. The CDR3 DNA reads as TGCGCCAGCAGCTGGGGGACTAGCGATACGCAGTATTTT.

The chain carries TRBV6-6 and TRBJ1-2; 10 bases are shared with TRBD1. Germline CDR1 MNHNY, CDR2 SVGAGI (reference sequence). This CDR3 comprises 16 residues. V was clipped by 2 bases and J by 5 bases; unmatched bases: 8. The CDR3 bases are TGTGCCAGCAGTTACGCCGAGACAGGGGGCTCATATGGCTACACCTTC. Encoded protein: CASSYAETGGSYGYTF.

This CDR3 is CATSDRTAGGTITGELFF. The CDR3 coding sequence is TGTGCCACCAGTGACCGAACCGCAGGGGGAACTATTACCGGGGAGCTGTTTTTT. V is TRBV24-1 and J is TRBJ2-2, with 7 bases identical to TRBD1. J gave up 5 bases and V 4 bases, and 15 bases lay outside the gene matches. CDR3 length equals 18 residues. The germline V gene encodes CDR1 KGHDR and CDR2 SFDVKD.

This sequence joins TRBV9 and TRBJ2-3, with TRBD2 as a possible D gene (5 bases). CDR1 is SGDLS, CDR2 YYNGEE, per germline. The CDR3 covers 13 residues. With 0 bases removed from V and 6 bases from J, the gap between germline ends came to 8 bases. CDR3 DNA sequence: TGTGCCAGCAGCGTAGAACGGGGTGATACGCAGTATTTT. It encodes CASSVERGDTQYF.

This chain uses TRBV9 with TRBJ1-2; D may be TRBD1 (5 bases). Germline V gives CDR1 SGDLS, CDR2 YYNGEE. V gave up 3 bases and J gave up 3 bases, with 27 bases separating them. This CDR3 is built from 19 residues. CDR3 sequence (DNA): TGTGCCAGCAGCGGAGGTAGGCGGGGACGAAACATTGATGACTATGGCTACACCTTC. This codes for CASSGGRRGRNIDDYGYTF.

This chain joins TRBV5-1 and TRBJ2-1; possibly TRBD1 for D (6 bases). Germline CDR1 is SGHRS and CDR2 is YFSETQ. CDR3 size: 15 residues. V was pared by 4 bases and J by 6 bases, with 17 bases between. The CDR3 DNA follows: TGCGCCAGCAGCATCCGGACGGGACACCTCAATGAGCAGTTCTTC. This encodes CASSIRTGHLNEQFF.

This chain links TRBV18 with TRBJ2-5; 11 bases align to TRBD2. The CDR3 sequence is 17 residues long. Germline CDR1 is KGHSH and CDR2 is LQKENI. J lost 1 base, V lost 5 bases, and 9 bases had no gene match. The CDR3 is CASSRGLAGGGQETQYF. CDR3 DNA: TGTGCCAGCTCAAGGGGGCTAGCGGGGGGCGGCCAAGAGACCCAGTACTTC.

The chain carries TRBV3-1 (or the pseudogene TRBV3-2) and TRBJ2-7; possible D gene TRBD1, 5 bases. V dropped 0 bases and J dropped 1 base, with 7 bases sitting between them. Germline-derived CDR1 and CDR2 are LGHDT and YNNKEL (reference sequence). This CDR3 is built from 14 residues. The CDR3 nucleotides read TGTGCCAGCAGCCAAGAAACAGGATCCTACGAGCAGTACTTC. Translating it yields CASSQETGSYEQYF.

The rearrangement uses TRBV12-5 and TRBJ2-5; possibly TRBD2 for D (6 bases). Trimming shortened V by 5 bases and J by 2 bases, and 12 bases separated the two germline ends. The CDR3 is made up of 14 amino acids. Germline V lookup: CDR1 LGHNT, CDR2 FRNRAP. CDR3 sequence reads: CASGPLGGQETQYF. The CDR3 region has the DNA TGTGCTAGTGGTCCCCTGGGGGGACAAGAGACCCAGTACTTC.

V gene TRBV9 combines with J gene TRBJ2-5, with 11 bases fitting TRBD2. J was trimmed by 2 bases and V by 4 bases; bases with no gene match: 7. Germline values: CDR1 SGDLS, CDR2 YYNGEE. The CDR3 runs to 16 residues. The DNA for the CDR3 is TGTGCCAGCAGCCCAAGACTAGCGGGGCTTCAAGAGACCCAGTACTTC. Amino acids: CASSPRLAGLQETQYF.

The chain is built from TRBV29-1 and TRBJ2-7; TRBD1 aligns across 7 bases. Looked up from germline, CDR1 is SQVTM and CDR2 is ANQGSEA. This CDR3 comprises 13 residues. V gave up 4 bases and J gave up 6 bases; unmatched junction bases: 9. This chain's CDR3 is CSVVAQGLGEQYF. DNA for the CDR3: TGCAGCGTTGTTGCACAGGGGTTGGGCGAGCAGTACTTC.

The gene calls are TRBV15 and TRBJ2-5; 7 bases are shared with TRBD1. After removal of 2 bases from V and 3 bases from J, the junction contained 3 bases not matched to a gene. This CDR3 is built from 14 residues. Per the germline V gene, CDR1 is LNHNV and CDR2 is YYDKDF (reference sequence). The CDR3 DNA sequence: TGTGCCACCAGCAGAAACAGGGGTGAAGAGACCCAGTACTTC. This codes for CATSRNRGEETQYF.

The rearrangement joins TRBV29-1 to TRBJ2-1; 7 nucleotides align to TRBD2. V trimming: 2 bases; J trimming: 6 bases; junction bases outside the gene matches: 13. Germline V gene sequence: CDR1 SQVTM, CDR2 ANQGSEA. This CDR3 contains 16 residues. The chain's CDR3 is CSVELRSGEPLNEQFF. The CDR3 DNA reads TGCAGCGTTGAACTTCGGAGCGGGGAACCCCTCAATGAGCAGTTCTTC.

The genes are TRBV5-4 and TRBJ2-1, with 9 bases matching TRBD2. The germline V gene has CDR1 SGHNT and CDR2 YYREEE (reference sequence). The trim removed 4 bases at V and 2 bases at J, leaving 7 bases unmatched. CDR3 size: 16 residues. The CDR3 DNA follows: TGTGCCAGCAGCCGTAGCGGGGGAGGAGCCTACAATGAGCAGTTCTTC. Amino acid sequence: CASSRSGGGAYNEQFF.

DNA for the CDR3: TGTGCCAGTAGTATAGGGGGTAGCGGGGGAGACTTCTACAATGAGCAGTTCTTC. It yields the protein CASSIGGSGGDFYNEQFF. The V gene is TRBV19, the J gene TRBJ2-1; 9 bases align to TRBD2. This CDR3 contains 18 residues. V shed 1 base, J shed 3 bases, and the junction held 10 bases outside the gene matches. Germline V gene data show CDR1 as LNHDA and CDR2 as SQIVND (reference sequence).

The chain couples TRBV4-1 to TRBJ2-3, with a possible D match to TRBD2 (6 bases). V lost 4 bases and J 6 bases, leaving 17 bases between the germline ends. The CDR3 totals 15 residues. CDR1 is MGHRA, CDR2 YSYEKL, per germline. The CDR3 coding sequence is TGCGCCAGCAGCCTCGGGGACTTGGAGGGGGATACGCAGTATTTT. It codes for CASSLGDLEGDTQYF.

The chain uses TRBV15 and TRBJ1-1, with D possibly matching TRBD1 (5 bases). Trimming took off 3 bases at V and 4 bases at J, with 9 bases between the two ends. In germline, CDR1 is LNHNV, CDR2 YYDKDF (reference sequence). The CDR3 runs 13 residues. The CDR3 DNA reads as TGTGCCACCAGCAGCAAGGGGTCCACTGAAGCTTTCTTT. Protein: CATSSKGSTEAFF.

The rearrangement joins TRBV5-4 to TRBJ2-3; tentative D call: TRBD2 (5 bases). The V end lost 1 base, the J end lost 1 base, and 10 bases lay between the germline ends. The germline V gene has CDR1 SGHNT and CDR2 YYREEE (reference sequence). The CDR3 contains 15 residues. CDR3 coding DNA: TGTGCCAGCAGCTTGTCGGGGTCTGGCACAGATACGCAGTATTTT. Translated: CASSLSGSGTDTQYF. Complete variable domain (other parts from reference TRBV5-4 and TRBJ2-3): ETGVTQSPTHLIKTRGQQVTLRCSSQSGHNTVSWYQQALGQGPQFIFQYYREEENGRGNFPPRFSGLQFPNYSSELNVNALELDDSALYLCASSLSGSGTDTQYFGPGTRLTVL.

The chain is built from TRBV19 and TRBJ1-1, with 8 bases identical to TRBD1. CDR1 and CDR2 from the germline V gene are LNHDA and SQIVND (reference sequence). The CDR3 length is 12 residues. V shed 6 bases and J 4 bases; nucleotides not matched to a gene: 1. CDR3 sequence reads: CASRQGATEAFF. CDR3 bases: TGTGCCAGTAGGCAGGGGGCCACTGAAGCTTTCTTT.

As concerns this clone: At the DNA level, this CDR3 is encoded by other sequences in the same sample as well. The J gene is TRBJ1-5, the V gene TRBV6-1; the match to TRBD1 covers 8 bases. CDR3 length: 17 residues. Germline V gene lookup returns CDR1 MNHNS and CDR2 SASEGT. J gave up 0 bases and V 3 bases, and 7 bases lay outside the gene matches. CDR3 DNA: TGTGCCAGCAGTGAGCCCAGGACAGGGAATAGCAATCAGCCCCAGCATTTT. Its translation is CASSEPRTGNSNQPQHF.

The genes are TRBV6-5 and TRBJ2-2, with a possible D match to TRBD1 (6 bases). This CDR3 has 13 amino acids. The ends were cut back, 7 bases at V and 7 bases at J, with 13 bases in the middle. The germline CDR1 and CDR2 sequences are MNHEY and SVGAGI. The CDR3 region is CASTINRVGELFF. The CDR3 coding sequence is TGTGCCAGCACCATAAACAGGGTCGGGGAGCTGTTTTTT.

Notes on this clone: Other nucleotide sequences from this sample produce the same CDR3. The gene calls are TRBV7-2 and TRBJ1-2, with 7 nucleotides matching TRBD1. The CDR3 consists of 15 residues. Germline V gene sequence: CDR1 SGHTA, CDR2 FQGNSA. V shed 1 base, J shed 2 bases, and the junction held 4 bases outside the gene matches. As DNA, the CDR3 is TGTGCCAGCAGCTTAGGACCGACAGGGAACTATGGCTACACCTTC. This sequence encodes CASSLGPTGNYGYTF.

The chain employs TRBV25-1 and TRBJ2-1; D might be TRBD1 (5 bases). CDR1 is MGHDK and CDR2 is SYGVNS in the germline V gene. V was clipped by 5 bases and J by 9 bases, with 11 bases between them. There are 12 residues in the CDR3. In DNA, the CDR3 is TGTGCCAGCAGTCCGCAGGGAAGTGAGCAGTTCTTC. Its protein product is CASSPQGSEQFF. Based on the CDR3 plus reference TRBV25-1 and TRBJ2-1, the full variable domain is EADIYQTPRYLVIGTGKKITLECSQTMGHDKMYWYQQDPGMELHLIHYSYGVNSTEKGDLSSESTVSRIRTEHFPLTLESARPSHTSQYLCASSPQGSEQFFGPGTRLTVL.

J is TRBJ2-1 and V is TRBV5-1; D is perhaps TRBD2 (6 bases). V lost 0 bases and J lost 6, with 10 bases in between. The germline V gene has CDR1 SGHRS and CDR2 YFSETQ. The CDR3 runs 14 residues. Here the CDR3 DNA reads TGCGCCAGCAGCTTGGCCGGAGGGCTCAATGAGCAGTTCTTC. Its protein product is CASSLAGGLNEQFF.

This clone was seen just once. Here the CDR3 reads CASGRQGTWTDTQYF. For the CDR3, the DNA is TGTGCCAGTGGGAGACAGGGGACGTGGACAGATACGCAGTATTTT. This rearrangement joins TRBV19 to TRBJ2-3, with 8 bases fitting TRBD1. V was clipped by 8 bases and J by 3 bases; unmatched bases: 10. The CDR3 spans 15 residues. Germline CDR1 and CDR2: LNHDA and SQIVND (reference sequence).

This chain uses TRBV19 with TRBJ1-1, with 9 bases aligning to TRBD1. Germline trimming cut 6 bases from V and 7 bases from J; bases unmatched to any gene: 9. The CDR3 spans 14 residues. CDR1 and CDR2 from the germline V gene are LNHDA and SQIVND (reference sequence). This CDR3 reads CASRRDRAPLEAFF. In DNA, the CDR3 is TGTGCCAGTAGACGGGACAGGGCCCCACTTGAAGCTTTCTTT.

The rearrangement uses TRBV21-1 and TRBJ2-4; the table's TRBD2 call for D was not verified on the DNA. TRBV21-1 is a pseudogene. The CDR3 has 10 residues. This CDR3 reads CASSSTGRYF. The CDR3 DNA reads TGTGCCAGCAGCTCCACGGGTCGCTACTTC.